This T cell receptor (beta chain) was recovered during a study of beta chain features in type 1 diabetes (dated by TCRdb to between 2017 and 2018). Regarding the research as a whole: Mean age, gender distribution, total cell number and subset yield did not differ between patients and healthy donors. The study compared TCRB repertoires of sorted circulating CD4+ T cell subsets between recently diagnosed type 1 diabetes patients and matched healthy donors. A total of 90 million to 130 million sorted cells were examined across all samples, and a strong correlation was observed between cell number per subset and RNA yield. Naive and central memory subsets were obtained from all 30 or so donors, but regulatory and stem cell-like memory subsets were isolated from only 8 patients and 8 healthy donors.

V drops 0 bases and J drops 5 bases, leaving 7 bases in between. Including cysteine and phenylalanine, the CDR3 has 13 amino acids. Left in the record is the CDR3 DNA by itself, 39 bases read in frame from the first base. The germline V gene (reference sequence) gives CDR1 as SEHNR and CDR2 as FQNEAQ. A single peripheral blood draw of approximately 120 mL on average was collected from each donor into heparinised tubes. A BD FACSAria II was used to sort naive, central memory, regulatory and stem cell-like memory CD4+ T cells with a panel that included CD45RO, CCR7, CD25, CD127, CD95 and CD27. Purity was above 95% for every sorted population. Right away, PBMCs were isolated by Lymphoprep density gradient centrifugation and were stained directly, with no culture step. Samples were stained and sorted in pairs, with one healthy donor and one patient per experiment, so that batch effects were minimized.

All of the isolated RNA was reverse transcribed with the High Capacity cDNA Reverse Transcription Kit, so expressed TCRB transcripts were sequenced. Naive, central memory and regulatory T cell samples underwent deep immunoSEQ sequencing, averaging around 3.9 million total reads per sample. After sorted cells were lysed in RLT buffer, RNA was extracted with DNase-treated RNeasy Micro or Mini kits, with the choice depending on cell number. Each cell subset was processed separately to prevent cross-contamination, with patient and healthy donor samples processed together. The immunoSEQ multiplex PCR was used to amplify TCRB sequences from cDNA, generating 87-bp fragments that spanned the CDR3 region. Amplicons were sequenced on the Illumina HiSeq platform. In the original analysis: PCR bias was corrected computationally using synthetic template baselines, and reads within Hamming distance 2 were collapsed, with unmergeable singletons discarded. Reads were aligned against IMGT to assign V, D and J genes, CDR3 length and insertions or deletions at six rearrangement sites. Within each subset, clonotype counts were normalized to the number of sorted cells before true diversity and Gini coefficients were calculated with the tcR R package. The overlap coefficient, calculated on TCRB nucleotide sequences, was used to quantify repertoire sharing. Out-of-frame TCRB sequences from naive cells were analyzed to stand in for the pre-selection repertoire. What TCRdb holds here is the immuneACCESS table cut down to in-frame rearrangements. Part of the clones is not present; checked against another copy, under half of the missing clones reflect an unresolved V gene, and the others are unexplained. V, J and clone size reflect that table, while D and trimming were determined from the DNA. The table for this sample lists about 650,000 clones; around 11% of them were counted only once. Together, the top ten hold 0.095% to 0.15% of the sample.

Comment on this clone: Its antigen is unknown. Per-nucleotide qualities are absent, and no much larger clonotype sits a single base away.

Overall results and qualifications from the work: Sequencing cDNA rather than genomic DNA could over-represent highly expressing activated cells, although activation and CD3 levels did not differ between groups. Because the HLA sub-analyses included only small numbers of individuals, any influence of HLA type on TCRB rearrangement was left unresolved. Fewer insertions and more nucleotide deletions at VDJ recombination sites were observed in patients with type 1 diabetes, implying thymic rearrangement abnormalities. Naive, central memory and regulatory TCRB repertoires appeared to be more alike among patients than among healthy donors. A moderate but significant shortening of TCRB CDR3 length was observed in type 1 diabetes patients in all four CD4+ subsets. PCR might favor shorter templates, but patient and control samples were amplified and corrected together, so any skew would affect both groups equally.

This chain joins TRBV7-9 to TRBJ1-2, with the D gene not confidently named. Sequencing used naive CD4+ T cells from blood. The cell subset or site label here, explained by the study, means: true naive CD4+ T cells. The TCR was taken from a man aged 25 to 45 with type 1 diabetes. CDR3 region: CASSLAGRYGYTF. The nucleotides are TGTGCCAGCAGCTTAGCCGGTCGATATGGCTACACCTTC.